This T cell receptor beta chain is from a study of T cell changes during pregnancy in multiple sclerosis (dated by TCRdb to between 2018 and 2021). With respect to the entire study: The study looked at changes in the T cell repertoire across pregnancy in women with multiple sclerosis.

Library preparation was by the immunoSEQ multiplex PCR assay. Entries here come from immuneACCESS through TCRdb and include only in-frame sequences with V and J called. Some clones fail to appear in such tables; in the studies checked, an unresolved V gene covers under half of the shortfall, and the cause of the remainder is unknown. The sample table shows about 68,000 clones, and about 90% are seen once. The top ten hold roughly 0.85% of the sample. The junction carries 4 bases between V and J, which are trimmed by 0 bases and 1 base respectively. The CDR3 sequence holds 14 residues, the cysteine and phenylalanine included. Just CDR3 DNA is preserved here, 42 bases in frame from base 1. Taken from the germline V gene, the CDR1 and CDR2 loops are SGHTA and FQGNSA. Comment on this clone: No cognate antigen has been identified for it. It has no much larger one-base neighbor in the sample; base qualities were not kept.

The V and J genes are TRBV7-2 and TRBJ1-5; the D gene is unclear. This receptor was obtained from a female donor with multiple sclerosis, enrolled in a pregnancy study. The source was peripheral blood, collected in the second trimester of pregnancy. In nucleotide form, the sequence is TGTGCCAGCAGCTTAGCACGGAGCAATCAGCCCCAGCATTTT. It translates to CASSLARSNQPQHF.